This T cell receptor beta chain appears in the sequencing data of a study of blood T cell repertoires in COVID-19. Study background: Both acute and convalescent COVID-19 samples were obtained from the United States, Italy and Spain. From T cells, B-cell-depleted T cells, or PBMCs came the material, which was cDNA or gDNA.

The CDR3 is made up of 16 amino acids. Germline V CDR1 and CDR2: SGHAT, FQNNGV. V shed 5 bases and J 2 bases; nucleotides not matched to a gene: 6. Original analysis: Reference gene primer amplification yielded estimated nucleated cell counts. Using immunoSEQ multiplex PCR, the repertoire was profiled, and TCRdb retains in-frame clones only, with some absent. D and trimming come from the DNA, and the V and J calls and clone size come from that table. The sample consists of some 150,000 clones, roughly 87% of them appearing once. The clonotype was recovered from a woman aged 55-70 years with active or convalescent COVID-19. The J gene is TRBJ2-6, the V gene TRBV11-2; 7 bases are a match to TRBD1. The sample taken for sequencing was peripheral blood. The DNA for the CDR3 is TGTGCCAGCAGCACGATGACAGGGCCTGGGGCCAACGTCCTGACTTTC. The encoded protein is CASSTMTGPGANVLTF.